This TCR beta chain was sequenced in a study of regulatory T cells in long-lasting Graves disease. Arm-PCR of CDR3 regions and iRepertoire HTBI primers were used to build TCR beta libraries. In the original processing: Sample data revealed approximately 56 TRBV and 14 TRBJ segments. Each CDR3 protein gets one entry after TCRdb re-called the multiplex PCR reads with MiXCR. The V and J calls come from TCRdb's annotation, not from the publication. The table shows about 470,000 distinct CDR3 sequences, with less than 25% occurring only once. Time point denoted: persistent/refractory GD, antithyroid drugs over 5 years with positive TRAb. With RNA extracted from PBMCs as input, the TCR library was made. This clonotype appeared many times. Germline lookup yields CDR1 MNHEY and CDR2 SMNVEV (reference sequence). V shed 4 bases and J 3 bases; nucleotides not matched to a gene: 1. The CDR3 is made up of 14 amino acids.

The sample in question was peripheral blood mononuclear cells (PBMCs), obtained when the disease was refractory, from a patient treated with antithyroid drugs. This rearrangement joins TRBV27 to TRBJ1-5, with TRBD1 matching 9 bases. This clonotype was sampled from a female donor with Graves disease. CDR3 residues: CASSSQGANQPQHF. The CDR3 coding sequence is TGTGCCAGCAGTTCACAGGGGGCCAATCAGCCCCAGCATTTT.